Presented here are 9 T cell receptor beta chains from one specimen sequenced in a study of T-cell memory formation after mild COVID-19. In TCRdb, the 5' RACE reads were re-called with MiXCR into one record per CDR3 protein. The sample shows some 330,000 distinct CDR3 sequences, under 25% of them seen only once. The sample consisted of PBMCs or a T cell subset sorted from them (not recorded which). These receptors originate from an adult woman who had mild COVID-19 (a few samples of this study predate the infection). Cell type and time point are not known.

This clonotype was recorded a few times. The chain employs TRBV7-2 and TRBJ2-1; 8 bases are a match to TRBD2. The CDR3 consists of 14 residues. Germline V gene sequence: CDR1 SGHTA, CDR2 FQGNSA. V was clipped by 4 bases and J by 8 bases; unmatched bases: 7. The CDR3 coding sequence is TGTGCCAGCAGCTCCAGGCCGGGAGGGCATGAGCAGTTCTTC. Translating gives CASSSRPGGHEQFF.

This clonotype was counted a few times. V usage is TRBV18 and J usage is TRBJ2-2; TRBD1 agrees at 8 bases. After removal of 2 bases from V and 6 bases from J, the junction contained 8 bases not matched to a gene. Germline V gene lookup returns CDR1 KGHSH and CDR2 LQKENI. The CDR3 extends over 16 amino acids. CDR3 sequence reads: CASSPSRTGSAGELFF. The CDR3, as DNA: TGTGCCAGCTCACCATCCAGGACAGGGAGCGCCGGGGAGCTGTTTTTT.

This CDR3 is CASSQELTSGGPPQETQYF. The CDR3 coding sequence is TGCGCCAGCAGCCAAGAGTTAACTAGCGGGGGCCCGCCCCAAGAGACCCAGTACTTC. The V gene is TRBV4-1, the J gene TRBJ2-5; 11 bases align to TRBD2. The CDR3 contains 19 residues. CDR1 and CDR2 from the germline V gene are MGHRA and YSYEKL. V shed 0 bases, J shed 1 base, and the junction held 10 bases outside the gene matches.

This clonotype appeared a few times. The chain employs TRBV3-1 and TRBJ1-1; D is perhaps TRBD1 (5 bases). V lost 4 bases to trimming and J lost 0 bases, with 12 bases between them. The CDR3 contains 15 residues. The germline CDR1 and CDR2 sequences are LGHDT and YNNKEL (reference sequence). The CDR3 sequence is CASSPAGHLNTEAFF. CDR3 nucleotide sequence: TGTGCCAGCAGCCCAGCAGGACATCTGAACACTGAAGCTTTCTTT. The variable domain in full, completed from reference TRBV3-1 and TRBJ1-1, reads DTAVSQTPKYLVTQMGNDKSIKCEQNLGHDTMYWYKQDSKKFLKIMFSYNNKELIINETVPNRFSPKSPDKAHLNLHINSLELGDSAVYFCASSPAGHLNTEAFFGQGTRLTVV.

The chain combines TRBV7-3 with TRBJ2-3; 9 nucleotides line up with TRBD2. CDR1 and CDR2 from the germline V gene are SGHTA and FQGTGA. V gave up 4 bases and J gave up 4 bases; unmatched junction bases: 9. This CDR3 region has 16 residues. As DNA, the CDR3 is TGTGCCAGCAGCTCTCGACTAGCGGAAAAGGCAGATACGCAGTATTTT. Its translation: CASSSRLAEKADTQYF.

The CDR3 nucleotides are TGTGCCAGCAGTTTAGCCCGGGGGCTAGCGGGCTTCGTCTCCTACGAGCAGTACTTC. Translating gives CASSLARGLAGFVSYEQYF. The chain combines TRBV27 with TRBJ2-7; 8 bases map to TRBD2. The V gene end was trimmed by 2 bases and the J gene end by 0 bases; junction bases not matched to a gene: 15. Germline CDR1 and CDR2: MNHEY and SMNVEV (reference sequence). This CDR3 contains 19 residues.

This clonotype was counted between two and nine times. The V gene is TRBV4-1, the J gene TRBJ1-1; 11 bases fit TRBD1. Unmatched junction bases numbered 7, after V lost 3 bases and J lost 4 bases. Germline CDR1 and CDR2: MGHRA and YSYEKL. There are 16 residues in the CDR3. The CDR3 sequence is CASSQWTGGAGTEAFF. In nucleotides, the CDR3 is TGCGCCAGCAGCCAGTGGACAGGGGGCGCGGGCACTGAAGCTTTCTTT.

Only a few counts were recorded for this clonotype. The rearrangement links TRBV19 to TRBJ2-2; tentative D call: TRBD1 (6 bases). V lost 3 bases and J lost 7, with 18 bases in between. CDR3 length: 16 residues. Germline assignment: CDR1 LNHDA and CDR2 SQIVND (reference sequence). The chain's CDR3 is CASSIYRATQGGELFF. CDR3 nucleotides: TGTGCCAGTAGTATTTACAGGGCTACACAGGGCGGGGAGCTGTTTTTT.

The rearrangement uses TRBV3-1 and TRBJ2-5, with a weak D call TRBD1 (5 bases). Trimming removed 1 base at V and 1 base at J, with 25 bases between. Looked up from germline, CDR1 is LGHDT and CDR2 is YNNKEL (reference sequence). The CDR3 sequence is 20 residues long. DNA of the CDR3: TGTGCCAGCAGCCAAGTGGGTACAGCGTGGGTTCTGGACACCCAAGAGACCCAGTACTTC. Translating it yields CASSQVGTAWVLDTQETQYF.